What follows are 24 T cell receptor beta chains derived from one specimen sequenced in a study of T cell responses to AZD1222 COVID-19 vaccine (dated by TCRdb to about 2021). The intended sense of this specimen's time point label: baseline before first vaccination. Library preparation employed the immunoSEQ multiplex PCR assay. Sourced from immuneACCESS, this table was stored by TCRdb with only in-frame sequences that have V and J called. A share of the clones is absent; for the studies checked, an unresolved V gene accounts for under half, and the remainder has no known explanation. Recorded for this sample are more than 140,000 clones; about 93% of them occurred a single time. Around 5% of the sample is in the top ten clones. Here the sequenced sample was peripheral blood, taken on day 0 of AZD1222 vaccination. Receptors were obtained from an adult in good health.

V usage is TRBV7-2 and J usage is TRBJ1-5; D might be TRBD1 (5 bases). V dropped 5 bases and J dropped 4 bases, with 9 bases sitting between them. The CDR3 contains 13 residues. Germline V lookup: CDR1 SGHTA, CDR2 FQGNSA. CDR3 region: CASSEGVNQPQHF. The CDR3 region has the DNA TGTGCCAGCAGCGAAGGGGTGAATCAGCCCCAGCATTTT.

The V and J genes are TRBV3-1 (or the pseudogene TRBV3-2) and TRBJ2-5; no clear D. The CDR3 consists of 14 residues. Trimming took off 0 bases at V and 5 bases at J, with 10 bases between the two ends. The germline gives CDR1 LGHDT, CDR2 YNNKEL (reference sequence). The CDR3 coding sequence is TGTGCCAGCAGCCAAGATCGGCAAAGCGAGACCCAGTACTTC. It codes for CASSQDRQSETQYF.

The chain has TRBV6-5 and TRBJ1-5; D is uncertain. Germline assignment: CDR1 MNHEY and CDR2 SVGAGI. V was clipped by 3 bases and J by 3 bases, with 12 bases between them. CDR3 length: 15 residues. CDR3 nucleotide sequence: TGTGCCAGCAGTTATTCTGGGATCACCAATCAGCCCCAGCATTTT. This encodes CASSYSGITNQPQHF.

V usage is TRBV15 and J usage is TRBJ2-2; D possibly corresponds to TRBD2 (5 bases). V dropped 5 bases and J dropped 6 bases, with 7 bases sitting between them. Per germline, CDR1 LNHNV and CDR2 YYDKDF (reference sequence). The CDR3 length is 12 residues. The CDR3 DNA reads as TGTGCCACCAGCCTCGGGGCCGGGGAGCTGTTTTTT. It is translated as CATSLGAGELFF.

The rearrangement links TRBV10-2 to TRBJ2-1, with D possibly being TRBD1 or TRBD2 (5 bases each). V lost 3 bases to trimming and J lost 5 bases, with 29 bases between them. This CDR3 is 20 amino acids long. Germline V lookup: CDR1 WSHSY, CDR2 SAAADI. CDR3 in DNA: TGCGCCAGCAGTGACCTCTCATCTCCGGATGGGACGGAGATCAACAATGAGCAGTTCTTC. It yields the protein CASSDLSSPDGTEINNEQFF.

CDR3 in amino acids: CASSQPLGAGELFF. The CDR3 DNA follows: TGTGCCAGCAGCCAACCCTTGGGGGCCGGGGAGCTGTTTTTT. The V call is TRBV7-9, the J call TRBJ2-2; D could derive from TRBD1 or TRBD2 (5 bases each). Between the trimmed V and J ends, which lost 5 bases and 6 bases, there was a span of 13 bases. The V gene's germline CDR1 is SEHNR and CDR2 FQNEAQ (reference sequence). CDR3 size: 14 residues.

The rearrangement links TRBV4-3 to TRBJ2-3; 10 bases are a match to TRBD2. The CDR3 covers 17 residues. Per the germline V gene, CDR1 is LGHNA and CDR2 is YSLEER. V lost 0 bases, J lost 7 bases, and 10 bases stayed unmatched. The CDR3 protein is CASSQDSASGSKNTQYF. The CDR3 DNA reads TGCGCCAGCAGCCAAGACTCCGCTAGCGGGAGTAAAAATACGCAGTATTTT.

The chain couples TRBV9 to TRBJ1-3; D is possibly TRBD1 (5 bases). The length of the CDR3 is 16 residues. From germline, CDR1 is SGDLS and CDR2 YYNGEE. V was trimmed by 3 bases and J by 0 bases, leaving 13 bases between them. CDR3 bases: TGTGCCAGCAGCGCGGGACTCCTGAGCTCTGGAAACACCATATATTTT. It translates to CASSAGLLSSGNTIYF. The full variable domain, its missing parts supplied by reference TRBV9 and TRBJ1-3, is DSGVTQTPKHLITATGQRVTLRCSPRSGDLSVYWYQQSLDQGLQFLIQYYNGEERAKGNILERFSAQQFPDLHSELNLSSLELGDSALYFCASSAGLLSSGNTIYFGEGSWLTVV.

This clone was seen only once. The V call is TRBV10-2, the J call TRBJ2-7; 10 bases agree with TRBD1. CDR1 and CDR2 from the germline V gene are WSHSY and SAAADI. The CDR3 extends over 14 amino acids. J lost 6 bases, V lost 5 bases, and 7 bases had no gene match. CDR3: CASSRQGALGEQYF. The CDR3 region has the DNA TGCGCCAGCAGTAGACAGGGGGCGCTAGGCGAGCAGTACTTC.

The chain is built from TRBV28 and TRBJ2-1; D unresolved. V was clipped by 2 bases and J by 2 bases, with 10 bases between them. The CDR3 loop spans 15 amino acids. Germline-derived CDR1 and CDR2 are MDHEN and SYDVKM. CDR3 sequence (DNA): TGTGCCAGCAGTTTACCGGGTGGGACCTACAATGAGCAGTTCTTC. Encoded protein: CASSLPGGTYNEQFF.

The chain recombines TRBV19 with TRBJ1-2; D unclear. The CDR3 is made up of 14 amino acids. The V end lost 1 base, the J end lost 8 bases, and 14 bases lay between the germline ends. Germline values: CDR1 LNHDA, CDR2 SQIVND (reference sequence). CDR3 nucleotide sequence: TGTGCCAGTAGTATAGGCCCCTCCTTCGGGGGCTACACCTTC. This codes for CASSIGPSFGGYTF.

This clone was seen a single time. V usage is TRBV7-9 and J usage is TRBJ1-2; TRBD1 matches 10 bases. The trim removed 10 bases at V and 3 bases at J, leaving 14 bases unmatched. The CDR3 sequence is 16 residues long. Germline CDR1 is SEHNR and CDR2 is FQNEAQ (reference sequence). The CDR3 coding sequence is TGTGCCATACGCCGGGACAGGGGCCTAGGGGACTATGGCTACACCTTC. Encoded protein: CAIRRDRGLGDYGYTF. The variable domain in full, with the rest retrieved from reference TRBV7-9 and TRBJ1-2, is DTGVSQNPRHKITKRGQNVTFRCDPISEHNRLYWYRQTLGQGPEFLTYFQNEAQLEKSRLLSDRFSAERPKGSFSTLEIQRTEQGDSAMYLCAIRRDRGLGDYGYTFGSGTRLTVV.

This clone has only one observation. The J gene is TRBJ2-1, the V gene TRBV18; 12 bases are a match to TRBD2. The V gene end was trimmed by 3 bases and the J gene end by 6 bases; junction bases not matched to a gene: 3. Germline V lookup: CDR1 KGHSH, CDR2 LQKENI. The CDR3 spans 15 residues. The chain's CDR3 is CASSPLTSGSNEQFF. The CDR3 nucleotides read TGTGCCAGCTCACCGCTGACTAGCGGGAGCAATGAGCAGTTCTTC. The full variable domain, completed using reference TRBV18 and TRBJ2-1, is NAGVMQNPRHLVRRRGQEARLRCSPMKGHSHVYWYRQLPEEGLKFMVYLQKENIIDESGMPKERFSAEFPKEGPSILRIQQVVRGDSAAYFCASSPLTSGSNEQFFGPGTRLTVL.

The V and J genes are TRBV9 and TRBJ2-3; the match to TRBD2 covers 15 bases. V lost 4 bases, J lost 4 bases, and 10 bases stayed unmatched. This CDR3 comprises 18 residues. Germline V gene lookup returns CDR1 SGDLS and CDR2 YYNGEE. The CDR3 nucleotides are TGTGCCAGCAGCTCCGGACTAGCGGGAGGGGGGGGACCAGATACGCAGTATTTT. Translation gives CASSSGLAGGGGPDTQYF. The whole variable domain, remainder taken from reference TRBV9 and TRBJ2-3, is DSGVTQTPKHLITATGQRVTLRCSPRSGDLSVYWYQQSLDQGLQFLIQYYNGEERAKGNILERFSAQQFPDLHSELNLSSLELGDSALYFCASSSGLAGGGGPDTQYFGPGTRLTVL.

The genes are TRBV10-3 and TRBJ2-3, with TRBD1 identical over 7 bases. Germline V CDR1 and CDR2: ENHRY, SYGVKD. There are 13 residues in the CDR3. V gave up 7 bases and J gave up 3 bases; unmatched junction bases: 4. The CDR3 reads CAIKGDSTDTQYF. In nucleotides, the CDR3 is TGTGCCATCAAAGGGGACAGTACAGATACGCAGTATTTT.

The chain joins TRBV28 to TRBJ1-2; 7 bases agree with TRBD1. Germline V gives CDR1 MDHEN, CDR2 SYDVKM. The CDR3 has 17 residues. Trimming removed 6 bases from V and 5 bases from J; junction bases left unmatched: 18. The CDR3 DNA reads TGTGCCAGCAGGCCCCCCCTCGACAGGGCCAGAACTTATGGCTACACCTTC. Protein product: CASRPPLDRARTYGYTF.

This sequence joins TRBV12-2 and TRBJ1-3; the D call TRBD1 from the table was never checked on the DNA. TRBV12-2 is an annotated pseudogene. The CDR3 consists of 17 residues. CDR3 nucleotides: TGTGCAAGTCGCCCCCGGGGACAGTCCTACTCTGGAAACACCATATATTTT. It yields the protein CASRPRGQSYSGNTIYF.

The chain uses TRBV29-1 and TRBJ2-3; a weak D match, TRBD2 (6 bases). V shed 7 bases and J shed 2 bases, with 16 bases lying between them. Germline values: CDR1 SQVTM, CDR2 ANQGSEA. This CDR3 comprises 14 residues. The CDR3 spells CSGRGRRYTDTQYF. Written as DNA, the CDR3 is TGCAGCGGGAGGGGTCGTAGATACACAGATACGCAGTATTTT.

The rearrangement joins TRBV18 to TRBJ2-1; 9 bases are shared with TRBD2. With V trimmed by 3 bases and J by 9 bases, 15 bases remained unmatched. CDR1 and CDR2 from the germline V gene are KGHSH and LQKENI. The CDR3 is 17 residues long. CDR3 nucleotide sequence: TGTGCCAGCTCACCCGGGGTAGCGGGGGCCTTCGGGGGTGAGCAGTTCTTC. Its translation: CASSPGVAGAFGGEQFF.

This clone was seen just once. The chain recombines TRBV30 with TRBJ1-4; tentatively, D is TRBD1 (6 bases). Germline lookup yields CDR1 GTSNPN and CDR2 SVGIG (reference sequence). This CDR3 spans 12 amino acids. Trimming stripped 2 bases from V and 14 bases from J, with 15 bases between. The CDR3 sequence: CAWSHTGIELFF. The CDR3 nucleotides are TGTGCCTGGAGTCATACAGGGATAGAGCTGTTTTTT.

The V call is TRBV7-8, the J call TRBJ2-1, with 7 nucleotides matching TRBD2. The CDR3 contains 14 residues. Germline V gives CDR1 SGHVS, CDR2 FQNEAQ. Trimming removed 7 bases from V and 1 base from J; junction bases left unmatched: 4. DNA for the CDR3: TGTGCCAGCACAGCGGGATCTTCCTACAATGAGCAGTTCTTC. Translation gives CASTAGSSYNEQFF. Complete variable domain (other parts from reference TRBV7-8 and TRBJ2-1): GAGVSQSPRYKVAKRGQDVALRCDPISGHVSLFWYQQALGQGPEFLTYFQNEAQLDKSGLPSDRFFAERPEGSVSTLKIQRTQQEDSAVYLCASTAGSSYNEQFFGPGTRLTVL.

CDR3 nucleotide sequence: TGTGCCAGCAGAGAAGGGGTCCGATATAATTCACCCCTCCACTTT. Translation: CASREGVRYNSPLHF. The rearrangement links TRBV28 to TRBJ1-6, with D maybe TRBD1 (5 bases). The germline CDR1 and CDR2 sequences are MDHEN and SYDVKM. This CDR3 spans 15 amino acids. Deletions cut 6 bases from V and 4 bases from J, with 13 bases between.

The rearrangement joins TRBV2 to TRBJ1-1; perhaps TRBD1 as D (5 bases). V shed 11 bases and J shed 1 base, with 5 bases lying between them. CDR1 is SNHLY and CDR2 is FYNNEI in the germline V gene. This CDR3 has 10 residues. The CDR3: CAGGNTEAFF. The DNA for the CDR3 is TGTGCCGGGGGGAACACTGAAGCTTTCTTT.

J is TRBJ1-3 and V is TRBV7-8; D gene ambiguous. The V gene's germline CDR1 is SGHVS and CDR2 FQNEAQ. V gave up 2 bases and J gave up 2 bases, with 10 bases separating them. There are 15 residues in the CDR3. The CDR3 sequence is CASSLISGPGNTIYF. As DNA, the CDR3 is TGTGCCAGCAGCTTAATATCTGGCCCTGGAAACACCATATATTTT.